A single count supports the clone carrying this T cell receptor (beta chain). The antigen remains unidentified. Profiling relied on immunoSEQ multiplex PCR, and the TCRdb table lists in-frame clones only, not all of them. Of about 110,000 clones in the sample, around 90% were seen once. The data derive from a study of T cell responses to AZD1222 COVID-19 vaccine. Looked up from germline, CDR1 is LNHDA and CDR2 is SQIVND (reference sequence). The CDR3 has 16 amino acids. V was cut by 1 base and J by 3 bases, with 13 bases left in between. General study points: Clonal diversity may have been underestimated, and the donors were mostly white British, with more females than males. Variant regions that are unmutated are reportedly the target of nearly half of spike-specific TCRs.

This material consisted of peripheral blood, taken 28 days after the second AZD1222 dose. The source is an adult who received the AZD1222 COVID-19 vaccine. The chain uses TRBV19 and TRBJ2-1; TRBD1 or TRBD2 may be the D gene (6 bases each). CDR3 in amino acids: CASSIVGGGGYNEQFF. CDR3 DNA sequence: TGTGCCAGTAGTATAGTCGGAGGGGGAGGCTACAATGAGCAGTTCTTC. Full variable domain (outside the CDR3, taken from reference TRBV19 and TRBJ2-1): DGGITQSPKYLFRKEGQNVTLSCEQNLNHDAMYWYRQDPGQGLRLIYYSQIVNDFQKGDIAEGYSVSREKKESFPLTVTSAQKNPTAFYLCASSIVGGGGYNEQFFGPGTRLTVL.